Each of the 2 T cell receptor beta chains below was sequenced from the same sample in a study of blood T cell repertoires in COVID-19. Using immunoSEQ multiplex PCR, the repertoire was profiled, and TCRdb retains in-frame clones only, with some absent. This sample has 53,000 or so clones, with around 84% found just once. Input material: peripheral blood. The receptor set was obtained from a man between 70 and 80 years old with active COVID-19.

This chain uses TRBV4-2 with TRBJ2-7, with 10 bases lining up with TRBD2. Trimming took 4 bases from V and 0 from J; bases not matched to a gene: 3. Germline V lookup: CDR1 LGHNA, CDR2 YNFKEQ. This CDR3 has 15 residues. The CDR3 here is CASSPGTSASYEQYF. CDR3 DNA sequence: TGTGCCAGCAGCCCCGGGACTAGCGCCTCCTACGAGCAGTACTTC.

This clone was observed a single time. The rearrangement links TRBV3-1 (or the pseudogene TRBV3-2) to TRBJ2-2, with 11 bases matching TRBD2. With 1 base clipped from V and 6 bases from J, the junction kept 4 bases outside the gene matches. CDR3 length: 16 amino acids. Per germline, CDR1 LGHDT and CDR2 YNNKEL (reference sequence). CDR3 in amino acids: CASSQAASGRPGELFF. Here the CDR3 DNA reads TGTGCCAGCAGCCAAGCGGCTAGCGGGAGGCCCGGGGAGCTGTTTTTT.